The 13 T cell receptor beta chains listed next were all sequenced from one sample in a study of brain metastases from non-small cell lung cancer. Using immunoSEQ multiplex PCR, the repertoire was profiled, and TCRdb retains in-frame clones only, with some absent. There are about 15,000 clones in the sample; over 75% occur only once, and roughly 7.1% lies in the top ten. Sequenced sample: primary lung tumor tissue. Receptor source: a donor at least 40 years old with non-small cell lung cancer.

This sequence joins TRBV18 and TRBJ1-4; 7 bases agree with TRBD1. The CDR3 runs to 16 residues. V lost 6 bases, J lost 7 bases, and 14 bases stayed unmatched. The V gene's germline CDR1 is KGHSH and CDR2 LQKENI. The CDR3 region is CASSRNPGQMGEKLFF. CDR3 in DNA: TGTGCCAGCTCCAGGAATCCGGGACAGATGGGTGAAAAACTGTTTTTT.

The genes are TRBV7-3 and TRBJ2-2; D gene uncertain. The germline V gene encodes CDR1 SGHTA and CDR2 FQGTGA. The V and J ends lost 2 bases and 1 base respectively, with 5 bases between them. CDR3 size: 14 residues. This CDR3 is CASSLVRNTGELFF. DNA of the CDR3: TGTGCCAGCAGCTTAGTTCGGAACACCGGGGAGCTGTTTTTT.

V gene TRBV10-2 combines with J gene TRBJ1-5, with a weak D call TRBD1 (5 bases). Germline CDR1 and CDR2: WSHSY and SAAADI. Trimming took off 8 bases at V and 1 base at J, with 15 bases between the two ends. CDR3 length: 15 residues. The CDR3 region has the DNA TGCGCCAGCGGAGGAGAACAGGCAAGCAATCAGCCCCAGCATTTT. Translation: CASGGEQASNQPQHF.

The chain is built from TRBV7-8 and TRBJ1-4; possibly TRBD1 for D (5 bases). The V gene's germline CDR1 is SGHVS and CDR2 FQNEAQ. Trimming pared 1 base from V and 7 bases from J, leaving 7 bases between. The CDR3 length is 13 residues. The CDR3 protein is CASSLGGGEKLFF. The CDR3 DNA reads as TGTGCCAGCAGCTTAGGGGGGGGTGAAAAACTGTTTTTT.

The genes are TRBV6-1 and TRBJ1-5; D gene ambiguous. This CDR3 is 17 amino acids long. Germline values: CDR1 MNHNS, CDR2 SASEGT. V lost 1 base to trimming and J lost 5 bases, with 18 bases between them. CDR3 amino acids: CASSEGSSTGRDQPQHF. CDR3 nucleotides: TGTGCCAGCAGTGAAGGTTCGTCTACGGGTAGAGATCAGCCCCAGCATTTT.

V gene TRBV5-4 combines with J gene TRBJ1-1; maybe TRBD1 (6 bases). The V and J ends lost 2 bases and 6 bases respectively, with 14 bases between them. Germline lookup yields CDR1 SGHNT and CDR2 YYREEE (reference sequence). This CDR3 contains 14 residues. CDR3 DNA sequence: TGTGCCAGCAGCTTTCTGGACAGCCATCCTGAAGCTTTCTTT. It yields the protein CASSFLDSHPEAFF.

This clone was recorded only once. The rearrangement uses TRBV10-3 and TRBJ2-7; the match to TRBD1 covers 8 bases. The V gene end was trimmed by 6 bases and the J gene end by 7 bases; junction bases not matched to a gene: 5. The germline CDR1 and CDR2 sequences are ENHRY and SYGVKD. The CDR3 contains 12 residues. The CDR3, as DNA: TGTGCCATCAGGCAGGGGGCTAAGGAGCAGTACGTC. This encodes CAIRQGAKEQYV.

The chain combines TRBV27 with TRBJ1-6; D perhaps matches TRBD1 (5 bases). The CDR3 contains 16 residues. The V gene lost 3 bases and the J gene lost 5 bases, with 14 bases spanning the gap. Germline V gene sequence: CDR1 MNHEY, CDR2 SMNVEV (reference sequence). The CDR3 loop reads CASSFSSGVHNSPLHF. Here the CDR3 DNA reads TGTGCCAGCAGTTTTTCGTCGGGGGTCCATAATTCACCCCTCCACTTT.

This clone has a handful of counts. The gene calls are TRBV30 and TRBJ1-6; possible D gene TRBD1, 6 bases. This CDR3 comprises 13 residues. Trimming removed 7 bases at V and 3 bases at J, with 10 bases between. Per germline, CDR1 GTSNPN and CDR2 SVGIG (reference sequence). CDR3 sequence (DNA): TGTGCCTTGGACAGTCACTATAATTCACCCCTCCACTTT. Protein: CALDSHYNSPLHF.

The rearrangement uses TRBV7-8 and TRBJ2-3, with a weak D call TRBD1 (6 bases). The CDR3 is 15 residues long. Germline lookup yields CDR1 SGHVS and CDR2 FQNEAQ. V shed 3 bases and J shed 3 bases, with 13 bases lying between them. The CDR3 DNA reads TGTGCCAGCAGCTTTGGACAGACCAGGACAGATACGCAGTATTTT. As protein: CASSFGQTRTDTQYF.

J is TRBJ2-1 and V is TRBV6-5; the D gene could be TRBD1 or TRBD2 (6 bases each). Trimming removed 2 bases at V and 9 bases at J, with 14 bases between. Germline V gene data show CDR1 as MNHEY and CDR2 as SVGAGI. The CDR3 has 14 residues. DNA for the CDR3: TGTGCCAGCAGTTACGGAGGGGGAAGGGGTGAGCAGTTCTTC. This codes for CASSYGGGRGEQFF.

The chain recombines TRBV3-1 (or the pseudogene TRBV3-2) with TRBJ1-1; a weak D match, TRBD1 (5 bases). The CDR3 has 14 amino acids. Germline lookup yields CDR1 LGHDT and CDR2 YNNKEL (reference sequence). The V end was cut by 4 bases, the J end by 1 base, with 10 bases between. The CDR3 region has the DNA TGTGCCAGCAGCCCTAGGGGCAGGAACACTGAAGCTTTCTTT. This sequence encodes CASSPRGRNTEAFF.

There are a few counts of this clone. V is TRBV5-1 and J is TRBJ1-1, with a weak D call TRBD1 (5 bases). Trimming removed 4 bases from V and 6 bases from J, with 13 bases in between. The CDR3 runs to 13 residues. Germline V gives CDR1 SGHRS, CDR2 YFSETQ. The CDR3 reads CASSPTLGPEAFF. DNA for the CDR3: TGCGCCAGCAGCCCCACATTGGGGCCTGAAGCTTTCTTT.